The clone carrying this T cell receptor beta chain appeared many times. This sample was taken from a study of T cells in Graves' hyperthyroidism and ophthalmopathy. Investigators excluded patients with uncontrolled infection, other autoimmune disease, pregnancy or lactation. Germline values: CDR1 SGHVS, CDR2 FNYEAQ. V was trimmed by 1 base and J by 4 bases, leaving 11 bases between them. There are 14 residues in the CDR3. There were TCR beta CDR3 regions amplified from RNA transcripts. The HTBI set primed first-round TCR CDR3 RT-PCR. TCRdb re-derived calls from the multiplex PCR reads in MiXCR, one entry per CDR3 protein. The sample lists nearly 750,000 distinct CDR3 sequences, 30% to 40% occurring once.

The source is a woman aged 40 to 50 with Graves' hyperthyroidism. The rearrangement joins TRBV7-6 to TRBJ2-7, with D possibly matching TRBD2 (6 bases). Sequences were obtained from blood. CDR3 coding DNA: TGTGCCAGCAGCTTAGGCGGGACTCTATACGAGCAGTACTTC. This gives the protein CASSLGGTLYEQYF.